The next 31 T cell receptor beta chains were all read from a single sample in a study of blood T cell repertoires in COVID-19. Data came from immunoSEQ multiplex PCR; TCRdb stores just in-frame clones and leaves some out. The data show more than 150,000 clones, with 75% to 90% seen just once and 2.1% held by the top ten. The sample comprised peripheral blood. The origin of the receptors is a man between 65 and 85 years old with active or convalescent COVID-19.

The chain carries TRBV10-3 and TRBJ2-2, with 11 bases fitting TRBD2. Unmatched junction bases numbered 5, after V lost 8 bases and J lost 0 bases. CDR1 and CDR2 from the germline V gene are ENHRY and SYGVKD. The CDR3 has 16 amino acids. CDR3 in amino acids: CAIASGGTTNTGELFF. CDR3 bases: TGTGCCATCGCTAGCGGGGGGACAACGAACACCGGGGAGCTGTTTTTT.

A remark on this clone: The junction shows a germline mismatch at one end, possibly a read error. The J gene is TRBJ2-3, the V gene TRBV28, with D possibly matching TRBD1 (6 bases). The germline V gene encodes CDR1 MDHEN and CDR2 SYDVKM. The CDR3 contains 16 residues. The DNA of the CDR3 is TGTGCCAGCACCCCCTCACCCGACAGGTACACAGATGCGCAGTATTTT. It yields the protein CASTPSPDRYTDAQYF.

The rearrangement links TRBV20-1 to TRBJ2-7, with 8 bases lining up with TRBD1. Trimming removed 7 bases from V and 7 bases from J; junction bases left unmatched: 6. Germline V gives CDR1 DFQATT, CDR2 SNEGSKA (reference sequence). This CDR3 has 11 amino acids. The CDR3 region is CSGYRGEEQYF. The CDR3 DNA reads TGCAGTGGATACAGGGGGGAAGAGCAGTACTTC.

This clone has only one observation. V gene TRBV28 combines with J gene TRBJ2-3; D is ambiguous. CDR3 length: 13 amino acids. Trimming cost V 3 bases and J 4 bases, with 8 bases left between them. CDR1 is MDHEN, CDR2 SYDVKM, per germline. The CDR3 loop is CASSFRAPDTQYF. The CDR3 DNA follows: TGTGCCAGCAGTTTCCGAGCTCCAGATACGCAGTATTTT.

The chain combines TRBV5-4 with TRBJ2-7; a weak D match, TRBD1 (7 bases). Trimming removed 4 bases from V and 1 base from J, with 18 bases in between. There are 16 residues in the CDR3. Per the germline V gene, CDR1 is SGHNT and CDR2 is YYREEE (reference sequence). The CDR3 loop is CASSPAPAGGSYEQYF. The CDR3 DNA follows: TGTGCCAGCAGCCCCGCCCCCGCAGGGGGGTCCTACGAGCAGTACTTC.

This chain links TRBV28 with TRBJ1-1; D may be TRBD1 (6 bases). Deletions cut 2 bases from V and 0 bases from J, with 10 bases between. The CDR3 runs 15 residues. Germline values: CDR1 MDHEN, CDR2 SYDVKM. CDR3 nucleotides: TGTGCCAGCAGTTTACCCGACAGGATGAACACTGAAGCTTTCTTT. This translates into CASSLPDRMNTEAFF.

The chain combines TRBV2 with TRBJ2-7; 7 bases align to TRBD2. Unmatched junction bases numbered 6, after V lost 6 bases and J lost 1 base. The CDR3 sequence is 14 residues long. The germline V gene encodes CDR1 SNHLY and CDR2 FYNNEI. The CDR3 spells CASSREEASYEQYF. CDR3 bases: TGTGCCAGCAGCCGGGAGGAGGCTTCCTACGAGCAGTACTTC.

The rearrangement uses TRBV30 and TRBJ2-5, with D possibly TRBD1 on 6 matching bases. This CDR3 is 13 amino acids long. CDR1 GTSNPN and CDR2 SVGIG come from the germline V gene (reference sequence). Trimming pared 1 base from V and 5 bases from J, leaving 11 bases between. DNA of the CDR3: TGTGCCTGGAGTGGGTCCAGGGGCGAGACCCAGTACTTC. Protein: CAWSGSRGETQYF.

This chain connects TRBV5-1 to TRBJ2-3; possible D gene TRBD1, 6 bases. Deletions cut 1 base from V and 3 bases from J, with 12 bases between. This CDR3 spans 15 amino acids. CDR1 is SGHRS, CDR2 YFSETQ, per germline. The CDR3 reads CASSLTGPPTDTQYF. CDR3 in DNA: TGCGCCAGCAGCTTGACAGGGCCCCCGACAGATACGCAGTATTTT.

This chain links TRBV3-1 (or the pseudogene TRBV3-2) with TRBJ2-3; TRBD2 matches 11 bases. Germline CDR1 and CDR2: LGHDT and YNNKEL (reference sequence). V trimming: 3 bases; J trimming: 5 bases; junction bases outside the gene matches: 4. The CDR3 contains 15 residues. The CDR3 sequence: CASSHTSGGGDTQYF. The DNA of the CDR3 is TGTGCCAGCAGCCATACTAGCGGGGGAGGAGATACGCAGTATTTT.

V is TRBV6-5 and J is TRBJ2-2; TRBD1 matches 7 bases. CDR1 and CDR2 from the germline V gene are MNHEY and SVGAGI. V shed 11 bases and J 0 bases; nucleotides not matched to a gene: 6. The CDR3 spans 14 residues. CDR3 DNA sequence: TGTGCCGGAAGACAGGGAGCGAACACCGGGGAGCTGTTTTTT. This encodes CAGRQGANTGELFF.

V is TRBV6-2 or TRBV6-3 and J is TRBJ1-5, with 7 bases that match TRBD1. J gave up 7 bases and V 6 bases, and 12 bases lay outside the gene matches. The CDR3 consists of 15 residues. CDR1 is MNHEY and CDR2 is SVGEGT in the germline V gene. CDR3 coding DNA: TGTGCCAGCAGCCACCCGGACAGGCAGCGGCAGCCCCAGCATTTT. It specifies CASSHPDRQRQPQHF.

The CDR3 sequence: CASSSLAGGERFF. The CDR3 region has the DNA TGTGCCAGTAGTAGTTTAGCGGGAGGGGAGAGGTTCTTC. The chain combines TRBV19 with TRBJ2-1; 11 bases are a match to TRBD2. Germline loops: CDR1 LNHDA, CDR2 SQIVND (reference sequence). Losses at the gene ends were 4 bases for V and 15 bases for J; bases not matched to a gene: 8. This CDR3 is built from 13 residues.

The V call is TRBV21-1, the J call TRBJ2-3; the table's D gene call, TRBD1, was not cross checked with the DNA. TRBV21-1 counts as a pseudogene. This CDR3 region has 14 residues. The CDR3: CASGTDPAGDTQYF. The CDR3 bases are TGTGCCAGTGGGACAGACCCGGCAGGAGATACGCAGTATTTT.

This chain joins TRBV28 and TRBJ1-1, with D hard to call. This CDR3 is 13 amino acids long. The germline V gene has CDR1 MDHEN and CDR2 SYDVKM. V was cut by 5 bases and J by 0 bases, with 7 bases left in between. CDR3 region: CASSLKMNTEAFF. The CDR3 DNA follows: TGTGCCAGCAGTCTAAAAATGAACACTGAAGCTTTCTTT.

The rearrangement links TRBV5-8 to TRBJ2-5, with D perhaps matching TRBD1 (6 bases). This CDR3 is built from 13 residues. V lost 6 bases to trimming and J lost 0 bases, with 9 bases between them. Germline V gene sequence: CDR1 SGHTS, CDR2 YDEGEE. The CDR3 coding sequence is TGTGCCAGCACTCAGGGGTACCAAGAGACCCAGTACTTC. Amino acids: CASTQGYQETQYF.

The V call is TRBV28, the J call TRBJ1-2; 8 bases match TRBD1. This CDR3 is 15 amino acids long. Germline V gives CDR1 MDHEN, CDR2 SYDVKM. V shed 5 bases and J 8 bases; nucleotides not matched to a gene: 13. Here the CDR3 reads CASSAWDRRGSGYTF. In nucleotides, the CDR3 is TGTGCCAGCAGTGCCTGGGACAGGAGGGGGTCGGGCTACACCTTC.

This clone showed up just once. The chain uses TRBV6-2 or TRBV6-3 and TRBJ2-3, with D possibly being TRBD1 (6 bases). Looked up from germline, CDR1 is MNHEY and CDR2 is SVGEGT. V lost 2 bases and J lost 0, with 9 bases in between. This CDR3 spans 15 amino acids. CDR3 sequence reads: CASSYVDRSTDTQYF. DNA of the CDR3: TGTGCCAGCAGTTACGTGGACAGAAGCACAGATACGCAGTATTTT.

CDR3: CASSMGLRGSDTGELFF. The CDR3 bases are TGTGCCAGCTCAATGGGACTCAGGGGGTCGGACACCGGGGAGCTGTTTTTT. The chain couples TRBV18 to TRBJ2-2; D might be TRBD1 (7 bases). Between the trimmed V and J ends, which lost 5 bases and 3 bases, there was a span of 19 bases. CDR1 is KGHSH and CDR2 is LQKENI in the germline V gene. CDR3 length: 17 residues.

The gene calls are TRBV4-1 and TRBJ1-1; D is ambiguous. The CDR3 is 14 residues long. From germline, CDR1 is MGHRA and CDR2 YSYEKL. Trimming took 4 bases from V and 1 from J, leaving 10 bases between them. The CDR3, as DNA: TGCGCCAGCAGCCTCTCGGTCGGGAACACTGAAGCTTTCTTT. Translated, it gives CASSLSVGNTEAFF.

The chain joins TRBV28 to TRBJ2-7; TRBD1 agrees at 8 bases. Trimming took 6 bases from V and 2 from J; bases not matched to a gene: 9. The CDR3 loop spans 15 amino acids. Per the germline V gene, CDR1 is MDHEN and CDR2 is SYDVKM. Written as DNA, the CDR3 is TGTGCCAGCAGCCTGGCAGGGGGCGCCGCCTACGAGCAGTACTTC. Its protein is CASSLAGGAAYEQYF. Using reference TRBV28 and TRBJ2-7 for the parts outside the CDR3, the full variable domain is DVKVTQSSRYLVKRTGEKVFLECVQDMDHENMFWYRQDPGLGLRLIYFSYDVKMKEKGDIPEGYSVSREKKERFSLILESASTNQTSMYLCASSLAGGAAYEQYFGPGTRLTVT.

V usage is TRBV19 and J usage is TRBJ1-2; 10 bases are shared with TRBD1. V gave up 8 bases and J gave up 7 bases; unmatched junction bases: 13. Germline V gives CDR1 LNHDA, CDR2 SQIVND (reference sequence). The CDR3 contains 15 residues. In DNA, the CDR3 is TGTGCCAGTGGAATCTCTAGACAGGGGGCTCGTGGCTACACCTTC. It encodes CASGISRQGARGYTF.

The chain recombines TRBV7-2 with TRBJ2-5; TRBD2 aligns across 9 bases. The CDR3 contains 15 residues. V shed 4 bases and J 1 base; nucleotides not matched to a gene: 4. Looked up from germline, CDR1 is SGHTA and CDR2 is FQGNSA. In DNA, the CDR3 is TGTGCCAGCAGCTCAACTAGCGGGCGCCAAGAGACCCAGTACTTC. Translation: CASSSTSGRQETQYF.

This clone is a singleton in its sample. The chain joins TRBV19 to TRBJ2-1; TRBD1 is a possible D gene (6 bases). This CDR3 contains 16 residues. Trimming cost V 1 base and J 5 bases, with 15 bases left between them. From germline, CDR1 is LNHDA and CDR2 SQIVND (reference sequence). For the CDR3, the DNA is TGTGCCAGTAGTATAGCGGGACATATTGGGAACAATGAGCAGTTCTTC. It translates to CASSIAGHIGNNEQFF.

This CDR3 reads CASSQPGQGLGTQYF. The DNA for the CDR3 is TGTGCCAGCAGCCAACCCGGACAGGGTCTAGGGACCCAGTACTTC. This sequence joins TRBV27 and TRBJ2-5, with TRBD1 matching over 8 bases. V lost 6 bases and J lost 7; bases outside the gene matches: 13. Germline lookup yields CDR1 MNHEY and CDR2 SMNVEV (reference sequence). The CDR3 has 15 residues.

This chain links TRBV6-5 with TRBJ1-4; no clear D gene. Trimming took off 2 bases at V and 4 bases at J, with 8 bases between the two ends. The germline V gene encodes CDR1 MNHEY and CDR2 SVGAGI. This CDR3 is 14 amino acids long. The CDR3 loop is CASSYRGINEKLFF. For the CDR3, the DNA is TGTGCCAGCAGTTACAGAGGAATTAATGAAAAACTGTTTTTT.

The V and J genes are TRBV28 and TRBJ1-1; D is perhaps TRBD1 (6 bases). V lost 5 bases and J lost 0, with 10 bases in between. The length of the CDR3 is 14 residues. Germline-derived CDR1 and CDR2 are MDHEN and SYDVKM. The CDR3 DNA follows: TGTGCCAGCAGTGGGGGGGCCCTGAACACTGAAGCTTTCTTT. Protein product: CASSGGALNTEAFF.

This chain uses TRBV5-1 with TRBJ2-5, with TRBD2 matching 13 bases. The germline V gene encodes CDR1 SGHRS and CDR2 YFSETQ. The CDR3 covers 17 residues. The junction had 8 bases not matched to a gene; V was cut back by 4 bases and J by 2 bases. The CDR3 DNA reads TGCGCCAGCAGCCCGAGGACTAGCGGGAGAAGACAAGAGACCCAGTACTTC. Translating gives CASSPRTSGRRQETQYF.

V and J are TRBV4-3 and TRBJ2-1, with 11 bases aligning to TRBD2. From germline, CDR1 is LGHNA and CDR2 YSLEER. Trimming removed 3 bases from V and 12 bases from J; junction bases left unmatched: 7. This CDR3 has 14 amino acids. The DNA of the CDR3 is TGCGCCAGCAGCCAGGTAGCGGGAGGGCCAGGGCAGTTCTTC. As protein: CASSQVAGGPGQFF.

This sequence joins TRBV10-1 and TRBJ2-3, with TRBD2 identical over 8 bases. Germline V gene data show CDR1 as WNHNN and CDR2 as SYGVQD (reference sequence). Unmatched junction bases numbered 6, after V lost 4 bases and J lost 6 bases. This CDR3 is built from 14 residues. In nucleotides, the CDR3 is TGCGCCAGCAGTGCGGGGGGGGGCGAGGATACGCAGTATTTT. It yields the protein CASSAGGGEDTQYF.

V usage is TRBV18 and J usage is TRBJ2-7; 13 positions match TRBD2. Trimming removed 4 bases from V and 3 bases from J; junction bases left unmatched: 6. Germline loops: CDR1 KGHSH, CDR2 LQKENI. The CDR3 is 16 residues long. CDR3 sequence reads: CASSLRTSGGGYEQYF. CDR3 DNA: TGTGCCAGCTCACTCAGAACTAGCGGGGGGGGCTACGAGCAGTACTTC.